The 13 T cell receptor beta chains in this list originate from one sample, sequenced in a study of PD-1 blockade in mismatch repair-deficient tumors. The data were produced by immunoSEQ multiplex PCR, yet TCRdb's version contains in-frame clones alone and is incomplete. The table records tens of thousands of clones, about 84% of them present only once. The specimen comprised peripheral blood, sampled roughly 21 weeks after starting pembrolizumab. The receptors shown here come from an adult with mismatch repair-deficient cancer.

This chain links TRBV19 with TRBJ1-3, with D uncertain. Looked up from germline, CDR1 is LNHDA and CDR2 is SQIVND (reference sequence). The CDR3 has 16 amino acids. V lost 6 bases and J 0 bases, leaving 15 bases between the germline ends. The DNA of the CDR3 is TGTGCCAGTAGCCCCACCGGACGCCACTCTGGAAACACCATATATTTT. This translates into CASSPTGRHSGNTIYF.

The J gene is TRBJ1-2, the V gene TRBV25-1; tentative D call: TRBD1 (6 bases). This CDR3 is 15 amino acids long. CDR1 MGHDK and CDR2 SYGVNS come from the germline V gene. The V and J ends lost 5 bases and 3 bases respectively, with 16 bases between them. CDR3 region: CASSFGGGSHYGYTF. The CDR3 DNA reads TGTGCCAGCAGTTTCGGAGGGGGGAGCCACTATGGCTACACCTTC.

The chain uses TRBV2 and TRBJ2-7; tentatively, D is TRBD2 (6 bases). Germline V lookup: CDR1 SNHLY, CDR2 FYNNEI. V was pared by 9 bases and J by 3 bases, with 12 bases between. This CDR3 contains 12 residues. The CDR3 protein is CASQTRNYEQYF. CDR3 DNA sequence: TGTGCCAGTCAGACTAGAAACTACGAGCAGTACTTC.

This clone was observed a single time. DNA of the CDR3: TGTGCCAGCTCAGCCGGACAGGGGGCTACCGGGGAGCTGTTTTTT. This sequence encodes CASSAGQGATGELFF. This chain connects TRBV18 to TRBJ2-2, with 11 bases matching TRBD1. The CDR3 is 15 residues long. Germline assignment: CDR1 KGHSH and CDR2 LQKENI. V trimming: 5 bases; J trimming: 5 bases; junction bases outside the gene matches: 4.

The V call is TRBV7-3, the J call TRBJ2-2; 7 bases map to TRBD1. V lost 4 bases, J lost 1 base, and 12 bases stayed unmatched. The CDR3 has 18 amino acids. Germline values: CDR1 SGHTA, CDR2 FQGTGA. The CDR3 DNA sequence: TGTGCCAGCAGCTCACTTCACAGGGGAACGGGGAACACCGGGGAGCTGTTTTTT. This gives the protein CASSSLHRGTGNTGELFF.

This clone was seen just once. The V call is TRBV6-5, the J call TRBJ2-5; a possible D gene is TRBD2 (5 bases). The CDR3 spans 14 residues. The germline V gene has CDR1 MNHEY and CDR2 SVGAGI. V shed 2 bases and J shed 2 bases, with 9 bases lying between them. CDR3 loop: CASSYGRYQETQYF. CDR3 nucleotide sequence: TGTGCCAGCAGTTACGGGAGATATCAAGAGACCCAGTACTTC.

The chain is built from TRBV7-8 and TRBJ2-7; D is perhaps TRBD1 (6 bases). With 4 bases removed from V and 5 bases from J, the gap between germline ends came to 12 bases. This CDR3 has 13 residues. The germline V gene encodes CDR1 SGHVS and CDR2 FQNEAQ. The CDR3 DNA reads TGTGCCAGCAGCTCTCAGGGGTTTCACGAGCAGTACTTC. The encoded protein is CASSSQGFHEQYF.

The rearrangement joins TRBV5-1 to TRBJ2-3, with a weak D call TRBD2 (7 bases). V lost 5 bases, J lost 0 bases, and 16 bases lay in between. The CDR3 length is 16 residues. The germline gives CDR1 SGHRS, CDR2 YFSETQ. This CDR3 reads CASSPGGALSTDTQYF. CDR3 in DNA: TGCGCCAGCAGTCCGGGGGGCGCACTCAGCACAGATACGCAGTATTTT.

The rearrangement joins TRBV5-4 to TRBJ2-1; TRBD2 matches at 8 bases. The germline gives CDR1 SGHNT, CDR2 YYREEE (reference sequence). There are 16 residues in the CDR3. With V trimmed by 4 bases and J by 0 bases, 6 bases remained unmatched. The CDR3 loop reads CASSEQSGSSYNEQFF. In DNA form, the CDR3 reads TGTGCCAGCAGCGAACAGAGCGGGAGCTCCTACAATGAGCAGTTCTTC. The entire variable domain, with the rest obtained from reference TRBV5-4 and TRBJ2-1, is as follows: ETGVTQSPTHLIKTRGQQVTLRCSSQSGHNTVSWYQQALGQGPQFIFQYYREEENGRGNFPPRFSGLQFPNYSSELNVNALELDDSALYLCASSEQSGSSYNEQFFGPGTRLTVL.

V is TRBV27 and J is TRBJ1-1; D not certain. This CDR3 has 11 residues. The V end lost 6 bases, the J end lost 9 bases, and 11 bases lay between the germline ends. Germline V gene sequence: CDR1 MNHEY, CDR2 SMNVEV (reference sequence). The CDR3 reads CASRTRLQAFF. The CDR3 DNA reads as TGTGCCAGCAGAACCAGGCTTCAAGCTTTCTTT.

The chain carries TRBV9 and TRBJ2-7, with 7 bases matching TRBD2. CDR3 size: 20 residues. Per germline, CDR1 SGDLS and CDR2 YYNGEE. Trimming at V came to 0 bases and at J to 0 bases, leaving 18 bases not matched to a gene. The CDR3 DNA is TGTGCCAGCAGCGTAGGCGGAGTTGGGCAGGGAGGGTCGGGCTCCTACGAGCAGTACTTC. This translates into CASSVGGVGQGGSGSYEQYF.

This CDR3 reads CASNFGQGRGEQYF. CDR3 nucleotides: TGTGCCAGCAACTTTGGACAGGGTCGAGGCGAGCAGTACTTC. The chain couples TRBV6-5 to TRBJ2-7, with TRBD1 matching over 8 bases. J was trimmed by 6 bases and V by 7 bases; bases with no gene match: 11. Per the germline V gene, CDR1 is MNHEY and CDR2 is SVGAGI. The CDR3 length is 14 residues.

The chain links TRBV5-1 to TRBJ1-2; tentatively, D is TRBD1 (5 bases). Deletions cut 5 bases from V and 3 bases from J, with 11 bases between. From germline, CDR1 is SGHRS and CDR2 YFSETQ. This CDR3 is 13 amino acids long. This CDR3 reads CASRLGLDYGYTF. CDR3 nucleotide sequence: TGCGCCAGCAGGCTGGGGCTGGACTATGGCTACACCTTC.